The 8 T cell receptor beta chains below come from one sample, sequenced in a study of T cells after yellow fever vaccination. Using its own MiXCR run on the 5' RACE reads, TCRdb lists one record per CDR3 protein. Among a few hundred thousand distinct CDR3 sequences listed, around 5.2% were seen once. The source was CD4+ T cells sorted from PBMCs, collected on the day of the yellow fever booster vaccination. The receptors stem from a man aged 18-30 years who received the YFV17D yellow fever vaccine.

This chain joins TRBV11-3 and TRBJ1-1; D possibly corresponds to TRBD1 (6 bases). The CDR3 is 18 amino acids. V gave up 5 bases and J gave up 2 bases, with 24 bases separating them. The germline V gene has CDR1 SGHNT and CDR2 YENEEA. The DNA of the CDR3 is TGTGCCAGCAGCCGCCCGGTCGACAGGTCGGGGACTAACACTGAAGCTTTCTTT. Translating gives CASSRPVDRSGTNTEAFF.

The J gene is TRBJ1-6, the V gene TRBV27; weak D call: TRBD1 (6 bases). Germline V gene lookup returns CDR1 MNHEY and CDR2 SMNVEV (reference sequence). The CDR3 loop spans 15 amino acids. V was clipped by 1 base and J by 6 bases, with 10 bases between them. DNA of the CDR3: TGTGCCAGCAGTTTATGGGGGGCCGGTAATTCACCCCTCCACTTT. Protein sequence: CASSLWGAGNSPLHF.

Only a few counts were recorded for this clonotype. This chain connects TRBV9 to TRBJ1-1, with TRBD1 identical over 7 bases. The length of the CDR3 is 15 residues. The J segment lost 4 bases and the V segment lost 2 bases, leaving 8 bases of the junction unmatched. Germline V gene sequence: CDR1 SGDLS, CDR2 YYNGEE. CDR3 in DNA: TGTGCCAGCAGCGTGGGTACAGGGGCTAGCACTGAAGCTTTCTTT. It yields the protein CASSVGTGASTEAFF.

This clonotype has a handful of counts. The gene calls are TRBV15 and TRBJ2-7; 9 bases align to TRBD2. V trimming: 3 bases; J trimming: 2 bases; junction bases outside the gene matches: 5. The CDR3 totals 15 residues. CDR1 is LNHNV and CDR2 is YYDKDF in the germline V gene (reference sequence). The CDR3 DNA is TGTGCCACCAGCAGTCCGGGACTAGCTGCCTACGAGCAGTACTTC. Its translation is CATSSPGLAAYEQYF.

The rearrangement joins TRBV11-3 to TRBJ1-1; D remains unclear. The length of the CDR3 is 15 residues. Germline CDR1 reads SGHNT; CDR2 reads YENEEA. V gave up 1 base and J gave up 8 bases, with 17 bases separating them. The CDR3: CASSLGGVGKAEAFF. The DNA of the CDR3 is TGTGCCAGCAGCTTAGGGGGAGTGGGGAAGGCGGAAGCTTTCTTT.

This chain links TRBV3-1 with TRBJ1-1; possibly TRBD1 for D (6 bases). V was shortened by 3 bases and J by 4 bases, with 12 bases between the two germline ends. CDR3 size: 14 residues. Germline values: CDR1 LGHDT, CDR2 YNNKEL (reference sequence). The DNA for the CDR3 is TGTGCCAGCAGCCAGGGGCAGGGGACCACTGAAGCTTTCTTT. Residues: CASSQGQGTTEAFF. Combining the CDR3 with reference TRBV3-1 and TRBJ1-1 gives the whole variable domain DTAVSQTPKYLVTQMGNDKSIKCEQNLGHDTMYWYKQDSKKFLKIMFSYNNKELIINETVPNRFSPKSPDKAHLNLHINSLELGDSAVYFCASSQGQGTTEAFFGQGTRLTVV.

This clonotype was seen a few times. CDR3 residues: CAWSWSGGDYNEQFF. As DNA, the CDR3 is TGTGCCTGGAGCTGGAGCGGGGGGGACTACAATGAGCAGTTCTTC. The chain carries TRBV30 and TRBJ2-1; TRBD2 agrees at 10 bases. The V and J ends lost 3 bases and 3 bases, in that order; junction bases with no gene match: 5. The CDR3 has 15 residues. Germline CDR1 GTSNPN, CDR2 SVGIG (reference sequence). The full variable domain, rest sourced from reference TRBV30 and TRBJ2-1, is SQTIHQWPATLVQPVGSPLSLECTVEGTSNPNLYWYRQAAGRGLQLLFYSVGIGQISSEVPQNLSASRPQDRQFILSSKKLLLSDSGFYLCAWSWSGGDYNEQFFGPGTRLTVL.

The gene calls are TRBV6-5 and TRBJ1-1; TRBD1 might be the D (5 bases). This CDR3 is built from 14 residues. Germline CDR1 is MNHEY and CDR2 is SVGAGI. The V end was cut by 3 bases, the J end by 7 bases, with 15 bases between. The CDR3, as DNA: TGTGCCAGCAGTTATGAGGGGCGACTCATTGAAGCTTTCTTT. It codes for CASSYEGRLIEAFF.